Following are 7 T cell receptor beta chains from one sample sequenced in a study of vaccination effects on CD4 cells after COVID-19 (dated by TCRdb to between 2021 and 2023). Library preparation was by the immunoSEQ multiplex PCR assay. Held by TCRdb, this immuneACCESS table contains in-frame sequences only and omits some clones. Under half of the omission traces to an unresolved V gene where checked; the cause of the rest is unknown. A total of 60,000 to 80,000 clones appear in this sample, 70% to 85% of them only once. The ten biggest clones cover roughly 2% of the sample. No antigen has been assigned to these receptors. After about 9 days of culture, CD4+ T cells were isolated with the EasySep CD4+ T cell isolation kit. Two doses of either the BNT162b2 or the mRNA-1273 mRNA SARS-CoV-2 vaccine were administered to participants. The specimen comprised CD4+ T cells from PBMCs cultured without peptide, sampled after COVID-19 vaccination. The source is a human donor who received a COVID-19 vaccine.

The CDR3 is CASNRQGAGNTIYF. CDR3 DNA sequence: TGTGCCAGTAACAGACAGGGAGCTGGAAACACCATATATTTT. V usage is TRBV19 and J usage is TRBJ1-3; 7 bases line up with TRBD1. The CDR3 extends over 14 amino acids. Germline V gene sequence: CDR1 LNHDA, CDR2 SQIVND (reference sequence). V lost 7 bases to trimming and J lost 2 bases; unmatched junction nucleotides: 5.

V usage is TRBV3-1 (or the pseudogene TRBV3-2) and J usage is TRBJ2-1, with 7 bases lining up with TRBD1. Looked up from germline, CDR1 is LGHDT and CDR2 is YNNKEL (reference sequence). There are 15 residues in the CDR3. J gave up 5 bases and V 1 base, and 5 bases lay outside the gene matches. CDR3 protein: CASSQARGLDNEQFF. The CDR3 region has the DNA TGTGCCAGCAGCCAAGCGAGGGGGCTTGACAATGAGCAGTTCTTC.

The rearrangement uses TRBV5-4 and TRBJ2-5; 12 bases match TRBD1. V trimming: 4 bases; J trimming: 5 bases; junction bases outside the gene matches: 9. In germline, CDR1 is SGHNT, CDR2 YYREEE (reference sequence). The CDR3 runs 16 residues. CDR3 bases: TGTGCCAGCAGCCCAGGGACAGGGGGCGGTGAGGAGACCCAGTACTTC. It is translated as CASSPGTGGGEETQYF.

The chain couples TRBV5-1 to TRBJ1-4, with unresolved D. CDR1 and CDR2 (germline): SGHRS, YFSETQ. Trimming pared 4 bases from V and 5 bases from J, leaving 12 bases between. The CDR3 spans 14 residues. CDR3 sequence reads: CASSPAAENEKLFF. CDR3 DNA: TGCGCCAGCAGCCCGGCCGCCGAGAATGAAAAACTGTTTTTT.

The sample holds one count of this clone. This chain joins TRBV6-5 and TRBJ2-7; 10 bases match TRBD1. CDR1 and CDR2 (germline): MNHEY, SVGAGI. The trim removed 6 bases at V and 0 bases at J, leaving 5 bases unmatched. The CDR3 totals 15 residues. The CDR3 loop reads CASRPGQGGSYEQYV. The DNA of the CDR3 is TGTGCCAGCAGACCCGGACAGGGGGGCTCCTACGAGCAGTACGTC.

The rearrangement links TRBV3-1 (or the pseudogene TRBV3-2) to TRBJ1-2, with D maybe TRBD1 (5 bases). The CDR3 is 14 residues long. The germline CDR1 and CDR2 sequences are LGHDT and YNNKEL (reference sequence). V was clipped by 4 bases and J by 4 bases, with 13 bases between them. DNA of the CDR3: TGTGCCAGCAGCCGTTCCGGGACGAGCTATGGCTACACCTTC. This encodes CASSRSGTSYGYTF.

The V gene is TRBV7-2, the J gene TRBJ2-5; D unclear. Germline CDR1 is SGHTA and CDR2 is FQGNSA. The CDR3 covers 11 residues. Trimming shortened V by 5 bases and J by 9 bases, and 10 bases separated the two germline ends. The CDR3 DNA sequence: TGTGCCAGCAGCCCTGGACGGGCCCAGTACTTC. It specifies CASSPGRAQYF.